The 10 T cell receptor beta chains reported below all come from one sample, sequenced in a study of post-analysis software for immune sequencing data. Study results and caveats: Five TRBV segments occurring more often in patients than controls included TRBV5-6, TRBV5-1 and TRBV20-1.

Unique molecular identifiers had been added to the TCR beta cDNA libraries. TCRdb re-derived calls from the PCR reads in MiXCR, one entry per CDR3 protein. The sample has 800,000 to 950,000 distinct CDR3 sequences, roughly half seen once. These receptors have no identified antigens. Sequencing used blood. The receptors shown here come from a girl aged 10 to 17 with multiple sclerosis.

CDR3 sequence (DNA): TGTGCCAGCAGATGGACAGGGTTGGGAGATACGCAGTATTTT. Its translation: CASRWTGLGDTQYF. This sequence joins TRBV6-5 and TRBJ2-3; 8 positions agree with TRBD1. The CDR3 is made up of 14 amino acids. The V segment lost 6 bases and the J segment 5 bases; nucleotides outside the gene matches: 7. Germline CDR1 reads MNHEY; CDR2 reads SVGAGI.

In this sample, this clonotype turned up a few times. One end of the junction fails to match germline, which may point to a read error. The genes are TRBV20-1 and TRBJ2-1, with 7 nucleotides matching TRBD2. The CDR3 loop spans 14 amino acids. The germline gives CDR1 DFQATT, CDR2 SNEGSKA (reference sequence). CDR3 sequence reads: CSGRASGTYNEQFF. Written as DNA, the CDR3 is TGCAGTGGTAGAGCGAGCGGGACCTACAATGAGCAGTTCTTC.

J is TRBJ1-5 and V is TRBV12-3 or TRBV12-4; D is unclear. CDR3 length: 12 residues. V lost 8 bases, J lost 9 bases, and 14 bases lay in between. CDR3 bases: TGTGCCAGCCCAGGAAAACGTTGGCCCCAGCATTTT. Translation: CASPGKRWPQHF.

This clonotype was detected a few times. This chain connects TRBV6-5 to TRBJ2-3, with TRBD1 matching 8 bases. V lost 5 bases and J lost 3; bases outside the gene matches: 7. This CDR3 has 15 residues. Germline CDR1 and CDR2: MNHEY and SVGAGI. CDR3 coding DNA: TGTGCCAGCAGTCGACAGGGGACTGAGACAGATACGCAGTATTTT. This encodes CASSRQGTETDTQYF.

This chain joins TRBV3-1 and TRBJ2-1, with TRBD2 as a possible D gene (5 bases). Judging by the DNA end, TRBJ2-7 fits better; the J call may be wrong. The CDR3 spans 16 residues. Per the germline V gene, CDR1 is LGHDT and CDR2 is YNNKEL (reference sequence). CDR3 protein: CASSQDLSRLPGEQYF. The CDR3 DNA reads TGTGCCAGCAGCCAAGATCTCTCGCGGCTCCCGGGGGAGCAGTACTTC.

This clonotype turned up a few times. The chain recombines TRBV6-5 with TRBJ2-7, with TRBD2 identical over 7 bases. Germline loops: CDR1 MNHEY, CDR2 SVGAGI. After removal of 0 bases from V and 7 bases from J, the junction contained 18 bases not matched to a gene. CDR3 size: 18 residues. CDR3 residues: CASSYSPVGSGKQWEQYF. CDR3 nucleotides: TGTGCCAGCAGTTACTCTCCGGTGGGGAGCGGGAAACAGTGGGAGCAGTACTTC.

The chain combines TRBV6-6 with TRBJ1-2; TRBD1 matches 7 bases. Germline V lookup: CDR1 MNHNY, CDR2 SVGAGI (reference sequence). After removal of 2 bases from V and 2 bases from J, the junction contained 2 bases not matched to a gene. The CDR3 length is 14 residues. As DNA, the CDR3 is TGTGCCAGCAGTTACCGGGACAGCAACTATGGCTACACCTTC. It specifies CASSYRDSNYGYTF.

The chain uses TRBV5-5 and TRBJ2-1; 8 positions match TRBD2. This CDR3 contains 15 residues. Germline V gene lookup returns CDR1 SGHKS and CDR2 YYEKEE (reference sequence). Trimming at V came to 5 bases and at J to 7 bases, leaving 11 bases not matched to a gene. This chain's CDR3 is CASRLAGNGNNEQFF. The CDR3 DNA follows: TGTGCCAGCAGATTAGCGGGAAACGGGAATAATGAGCAGTTCTTC.

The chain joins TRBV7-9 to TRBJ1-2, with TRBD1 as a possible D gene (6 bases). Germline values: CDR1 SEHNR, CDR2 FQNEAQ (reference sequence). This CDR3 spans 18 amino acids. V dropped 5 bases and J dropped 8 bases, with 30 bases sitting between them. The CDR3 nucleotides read TGTGCCAGCAGCCAAAGGGGGGAACAGGGCTTTGCAAAAACGGGCTACACCTTC. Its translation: CASSQRGEQGFAKTGYTF.

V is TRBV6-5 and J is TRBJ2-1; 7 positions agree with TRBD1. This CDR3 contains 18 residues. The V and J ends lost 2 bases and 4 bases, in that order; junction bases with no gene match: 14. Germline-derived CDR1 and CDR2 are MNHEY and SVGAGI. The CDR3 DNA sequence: TGTGCCAGCAGTTACCCAACAAGGACAGGAACGGGTTACAATGAGCAGTTCTTC. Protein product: CASSYPTRTGTGYNEQFF.